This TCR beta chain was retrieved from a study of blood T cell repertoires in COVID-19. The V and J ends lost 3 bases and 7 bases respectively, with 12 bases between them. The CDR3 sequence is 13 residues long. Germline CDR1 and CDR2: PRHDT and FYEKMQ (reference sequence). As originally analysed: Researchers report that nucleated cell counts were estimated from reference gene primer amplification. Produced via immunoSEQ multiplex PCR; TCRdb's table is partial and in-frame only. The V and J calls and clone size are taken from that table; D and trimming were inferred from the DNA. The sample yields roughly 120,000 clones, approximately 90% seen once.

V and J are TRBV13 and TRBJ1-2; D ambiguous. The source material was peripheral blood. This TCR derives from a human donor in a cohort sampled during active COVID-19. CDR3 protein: CASSFERVGGYTF. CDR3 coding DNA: TGTGCCAGCAGCTTCGAGAGGGTCGGTGGCTACACCTTC.